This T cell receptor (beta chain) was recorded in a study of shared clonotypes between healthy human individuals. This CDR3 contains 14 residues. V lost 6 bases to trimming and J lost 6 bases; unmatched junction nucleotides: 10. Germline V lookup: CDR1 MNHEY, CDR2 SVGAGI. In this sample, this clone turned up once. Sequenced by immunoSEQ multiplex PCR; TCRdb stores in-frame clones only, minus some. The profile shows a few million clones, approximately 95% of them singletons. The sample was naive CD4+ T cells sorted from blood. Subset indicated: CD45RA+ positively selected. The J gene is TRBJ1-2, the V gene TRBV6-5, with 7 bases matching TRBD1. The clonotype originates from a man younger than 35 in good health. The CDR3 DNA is TGTGCCAGCAGACCAGGGGGGGCGGGTGATGGCTACACCTTC. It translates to CASRPGGAGDGYTF.